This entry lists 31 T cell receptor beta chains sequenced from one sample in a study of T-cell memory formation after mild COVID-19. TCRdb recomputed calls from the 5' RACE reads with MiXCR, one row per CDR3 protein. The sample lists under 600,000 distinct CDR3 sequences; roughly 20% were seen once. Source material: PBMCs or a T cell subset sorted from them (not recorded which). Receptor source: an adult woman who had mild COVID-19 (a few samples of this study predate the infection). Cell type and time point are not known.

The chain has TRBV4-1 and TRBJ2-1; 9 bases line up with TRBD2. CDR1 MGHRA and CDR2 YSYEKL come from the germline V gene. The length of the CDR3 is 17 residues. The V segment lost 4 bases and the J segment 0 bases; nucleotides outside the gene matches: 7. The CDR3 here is CASSRSSGGISYNEQFF. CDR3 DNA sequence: TGCGCCAGCAGCCGCTCGAGCGGGGGGATCTCCTACAATGAGCAGTTCTTC.

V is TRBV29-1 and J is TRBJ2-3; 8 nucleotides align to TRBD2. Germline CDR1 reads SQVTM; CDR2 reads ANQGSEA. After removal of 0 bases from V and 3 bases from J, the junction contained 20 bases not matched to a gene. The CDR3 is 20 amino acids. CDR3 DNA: TGCAGCGTTGAAGAAAATATGGTGGGCCTGACTAGCGCTAGAACAGATACGCAGTATTTT. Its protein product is CSVEENMVGLTSARTDTQYF.

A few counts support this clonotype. Here the CDR3 reads CASSFGTANQPQHF. The CDR3 DNA follows: TGTGCCAGCAGCTTCGGGACAGCGAATCAGCCCCAGCATTTT. The chain recombines TRBV7-9 with TRBJ1-5; TRBD1 aligns across 7 bases. This CDR3 contains 14 residues. V shed 3 bases, J shed 4 bases, and the junction held 3 bases outside the gene matches. Germline V gene data show CDR1 as SEHNR and CDR2 as FQNEAQ (reference sequence).

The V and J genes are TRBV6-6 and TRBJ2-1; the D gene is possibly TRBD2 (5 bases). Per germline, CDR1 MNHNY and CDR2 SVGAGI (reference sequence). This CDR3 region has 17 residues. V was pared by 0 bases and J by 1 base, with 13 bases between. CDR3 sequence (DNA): TGTGCCAGCAGTTACTCGCCGAGAGGGATTTCCTACAATGAGCAGTTCTTC. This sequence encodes CASSYSPRGISYNEQFF.

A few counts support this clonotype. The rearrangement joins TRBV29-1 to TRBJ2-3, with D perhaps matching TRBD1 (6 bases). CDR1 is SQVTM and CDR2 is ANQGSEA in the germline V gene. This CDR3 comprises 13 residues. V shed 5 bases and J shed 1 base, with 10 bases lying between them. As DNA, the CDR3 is TGCAGCGTTAACAGGGACCGCACAGATACGCAGTATTTT. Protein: CSVNRDRTDTQYF.

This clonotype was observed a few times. The CDR3 sequence is CASSLISGITDTQYF. In DNA, the CDR3 is TGTGCCAGCAGCTTGATTAGCGGAATCACAGATACGCAGTATTTT. This sequence joins TRBV5-6 and TRBJ2-3; D might be TRBD2 (6 bases). Germline CDR1 is SGHDT and CDR2 is YYEEEE. CDR3 length equals 15 residues. With 1 base removed from V and 2 bases from J, the gap between germline ends came to 11 bases.

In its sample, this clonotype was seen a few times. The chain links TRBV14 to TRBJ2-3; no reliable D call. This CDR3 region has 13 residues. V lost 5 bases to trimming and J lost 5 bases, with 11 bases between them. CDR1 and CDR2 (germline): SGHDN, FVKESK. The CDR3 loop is CASSKFPVDTQYF. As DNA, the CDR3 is TGTGCCAGCAGCAAATTCCCGGTAGATACGCAGTATTTT.

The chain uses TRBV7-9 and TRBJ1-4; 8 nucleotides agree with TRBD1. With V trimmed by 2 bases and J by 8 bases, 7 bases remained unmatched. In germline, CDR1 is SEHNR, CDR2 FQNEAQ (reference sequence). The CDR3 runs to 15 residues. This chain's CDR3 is CASSLFDRGDEKLFF. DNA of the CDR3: TGTGCCAGCAGCTTATTTGACAGGGGTGACGAAAAACTGTTTTTT.

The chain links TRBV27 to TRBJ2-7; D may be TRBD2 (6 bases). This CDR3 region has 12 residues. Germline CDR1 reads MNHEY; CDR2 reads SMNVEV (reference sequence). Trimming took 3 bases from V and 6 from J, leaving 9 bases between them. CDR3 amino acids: CASSFGGSEQYF. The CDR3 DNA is TGTGCCAGCAGTTTTGGGGGGTCCGAGCAGTACTTC.

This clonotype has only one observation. As DNA, the CDR3 is TGTGCCAGTAGTATCGGGGGGACACCCCTCCACTTT. Its translation: CASSIGGTPLHF. This chain links TRBV19 with TRBJ1-6, with D possibly TRBD1 on 5 matching bases. The germline V gene encodes CDR1 LNHDA and CDR2 SQIVND (reference sequence). V lost 3 bases to trimming and J lost 11 bases, with 8 bases between them. The length of the CDR3 is 12 residues.

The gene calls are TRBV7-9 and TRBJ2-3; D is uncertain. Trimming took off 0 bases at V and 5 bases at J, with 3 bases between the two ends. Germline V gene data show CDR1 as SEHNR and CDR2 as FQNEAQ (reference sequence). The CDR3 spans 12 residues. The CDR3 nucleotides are TGTGCCAGCAGCTTAGCCTTAGATACGCAGTATTTT. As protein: CASSLALDTQYF.

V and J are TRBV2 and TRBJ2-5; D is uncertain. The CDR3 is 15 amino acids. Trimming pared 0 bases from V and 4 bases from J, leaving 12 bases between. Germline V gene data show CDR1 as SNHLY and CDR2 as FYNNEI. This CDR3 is CASSEALGSPETQYF. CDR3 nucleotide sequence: TGTGCCAGCAGTGAAGCGCTTGGGTCCCCAGAGACCCAGTACTTC.

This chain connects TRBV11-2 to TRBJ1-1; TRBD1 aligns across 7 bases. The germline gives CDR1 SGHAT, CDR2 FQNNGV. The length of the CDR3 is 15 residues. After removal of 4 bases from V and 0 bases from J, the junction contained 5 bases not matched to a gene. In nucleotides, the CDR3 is TGTGCCAGCAGCTCACAGGGACAGATGAACACTGAAGCTTTCTTT. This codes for CASSSQGQMNTEAFF.

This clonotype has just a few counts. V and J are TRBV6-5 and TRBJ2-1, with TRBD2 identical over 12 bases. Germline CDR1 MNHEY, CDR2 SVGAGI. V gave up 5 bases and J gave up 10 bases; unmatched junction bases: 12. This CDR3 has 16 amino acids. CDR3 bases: TGTGCCAGCAGTCCCAGACTAGCGGGGGATCTCGGAGAGCAGTTCTTC. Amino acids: CASSPRLAGDLGEQFF.

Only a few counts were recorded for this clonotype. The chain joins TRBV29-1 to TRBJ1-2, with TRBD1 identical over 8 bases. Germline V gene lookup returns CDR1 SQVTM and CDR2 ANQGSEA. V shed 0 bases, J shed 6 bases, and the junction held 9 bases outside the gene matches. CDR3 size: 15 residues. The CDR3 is CSVEDLRTGPNGYTF. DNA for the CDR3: TGCAGCGTTGAAGATCTCAGGACAGGGCCCAATGGCTACACCTTC.

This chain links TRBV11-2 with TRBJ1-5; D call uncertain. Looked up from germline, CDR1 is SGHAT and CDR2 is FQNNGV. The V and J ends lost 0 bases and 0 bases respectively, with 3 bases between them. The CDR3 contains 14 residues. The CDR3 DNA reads TGTGCCAGCAGCTTAGACTATAGCAATCAGCCCCAGCATTTT. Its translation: CASSLDYSNQPQHF.

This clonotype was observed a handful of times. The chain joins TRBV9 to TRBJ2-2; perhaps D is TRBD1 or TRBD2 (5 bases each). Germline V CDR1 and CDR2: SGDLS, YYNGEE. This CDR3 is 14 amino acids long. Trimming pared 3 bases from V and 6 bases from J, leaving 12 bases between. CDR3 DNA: TGTGCCAGCAGCGCAACAACGGGGCCCGGGGAGCTGTTTTTT. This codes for CASSATTGPGELFF.

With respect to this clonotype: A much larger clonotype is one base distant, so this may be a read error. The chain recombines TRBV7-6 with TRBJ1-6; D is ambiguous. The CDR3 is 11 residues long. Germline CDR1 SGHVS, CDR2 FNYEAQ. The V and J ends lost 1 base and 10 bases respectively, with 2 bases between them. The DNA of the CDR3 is TGTGCCAGCAGCTTAGTCTCACCCCTCCACTTT. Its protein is CASSLVSPLHF. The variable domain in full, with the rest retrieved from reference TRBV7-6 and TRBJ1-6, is GAGVSQSPRYKVTKRGQDVALRCDPISGHVSLYWYRQALGQGPEFLTYFNYEAQQDKSGLPNDRFSAERPEGSISTLTIQRTEQRDSAMYRCASSLVSPLHFGNGTRLTVT.

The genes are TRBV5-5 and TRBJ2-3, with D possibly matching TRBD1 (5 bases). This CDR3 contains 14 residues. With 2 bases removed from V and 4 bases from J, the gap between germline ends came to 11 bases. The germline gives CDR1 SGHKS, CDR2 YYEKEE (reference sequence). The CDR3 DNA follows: TGTGCCAGCAGCTTAAGGGGTTTCTCAGATACGCAGTATTTT. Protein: CASSLRGFSDTQYF.

This CDR3 is CATGGLSDNEQFF. The CDR3 DNA follows: TGTGCCACCGGAGGGCTGAGCGACAATGAGCAGTTCTTC. The chain uses TRBV24-1 and TRBJ2-1; maybe TRBD2 (6 bases). The V gene lost 9 bases and the J gene lost 5 bases, with 13 bases spanning the gap. CDR3 length equals 13 residues. Germline-derived CDR1 and CDR2 are KGHDR and SFDVKD.

CDR3 sequence: CASSERQSTNTGELFF. The CDR3, as DNA: TGTGCCAGCAGCGAGCGACAGAGTACGAACACCGGGGAGCTGTTTTTT. The chain carries TRBV7-9 and TRBJ2-2; D possibly corresponds to TRBD1 (5 bases). The CDR3 has 16 residues. In germline, CDR1 is SEHNR, CDR2 FQNEAQ (reference sequence). V lost 5 bases and J 0 bases, leaving 13 bases between the germline ends.

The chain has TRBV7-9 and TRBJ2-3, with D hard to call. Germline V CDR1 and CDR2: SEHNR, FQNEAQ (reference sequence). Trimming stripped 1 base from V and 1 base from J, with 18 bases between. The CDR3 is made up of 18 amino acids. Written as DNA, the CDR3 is TGTGCCAGCAGCTTAGGCGGTGATGCCCGGAGTGGCACAGATACGCAGTATTTT. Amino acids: CASSLGGDARSGTDTQYF.

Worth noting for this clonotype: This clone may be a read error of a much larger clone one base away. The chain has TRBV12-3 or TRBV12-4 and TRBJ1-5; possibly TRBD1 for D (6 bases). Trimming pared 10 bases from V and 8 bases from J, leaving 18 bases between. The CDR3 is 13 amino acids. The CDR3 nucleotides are TGTGCCATCAGGACGGACAGACTTGAGCCCCAGCATTTT. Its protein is CAIRTDRLEPQHF.

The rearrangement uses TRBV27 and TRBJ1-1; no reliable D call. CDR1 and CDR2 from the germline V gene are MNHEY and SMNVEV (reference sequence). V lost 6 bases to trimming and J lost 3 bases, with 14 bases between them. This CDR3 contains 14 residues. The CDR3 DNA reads TGTGCCAGCAGGACATCGGGTATGGACACTGAAGCTTTCTTT. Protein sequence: CASRTSGMDTEAFF.

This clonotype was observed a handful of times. CDR3 in amino acids: CASSRGPSYSNQPQHF. In DNA form, the CDR3 reads TGTGCCAGCAGCAGAGGGCCGTCGTATAGCAATCAGCCCCAGCATTTT. The chain has TRBV7-2 and TRBJ1-5, with D uncertain. The CDR3 is 16 amino acids. The ends were cut back, 5 bases at V and 0 bases at J, with 14 bases in the middle. Germline assignment: CDR1 SGHTA and CDR2 FQGNSA.

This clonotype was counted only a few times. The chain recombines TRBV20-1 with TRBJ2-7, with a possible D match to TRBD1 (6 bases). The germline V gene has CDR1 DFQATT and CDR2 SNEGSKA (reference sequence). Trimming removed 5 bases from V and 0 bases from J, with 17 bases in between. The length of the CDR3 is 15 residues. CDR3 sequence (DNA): TGCAGTGCTGGCGACCTGACAGGACTCTCCTACGAGCAGTACTTC. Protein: CSAGDLTGLSYEQYF.

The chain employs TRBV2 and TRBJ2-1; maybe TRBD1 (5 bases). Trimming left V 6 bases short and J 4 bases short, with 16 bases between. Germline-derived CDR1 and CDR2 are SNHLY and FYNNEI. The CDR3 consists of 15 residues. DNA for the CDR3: TGTGCCAGCAGAAGGGGCCATACACCTTACAATGAGCAGTTCTTC. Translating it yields CASRRGHTPYNEQFF.

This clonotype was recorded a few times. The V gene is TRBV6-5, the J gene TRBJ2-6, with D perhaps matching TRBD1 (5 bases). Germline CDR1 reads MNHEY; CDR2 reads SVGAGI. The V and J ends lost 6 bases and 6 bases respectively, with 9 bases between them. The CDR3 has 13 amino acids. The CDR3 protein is CASSRREANVLTF. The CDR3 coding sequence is TGTGCCAGCAGCCGCAGGGAGGCCAACGTCCTGACTTTC.

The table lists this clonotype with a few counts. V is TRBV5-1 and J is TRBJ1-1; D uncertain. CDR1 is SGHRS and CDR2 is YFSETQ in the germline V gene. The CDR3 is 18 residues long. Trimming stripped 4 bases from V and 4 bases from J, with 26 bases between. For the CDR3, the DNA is TGCGCCAGCAGCCCCCCCAGTGTGAAGACGATTGGGCGCACTGAAGCTTTCTTT. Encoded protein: CASSPPSVKTIGRTEAFF.

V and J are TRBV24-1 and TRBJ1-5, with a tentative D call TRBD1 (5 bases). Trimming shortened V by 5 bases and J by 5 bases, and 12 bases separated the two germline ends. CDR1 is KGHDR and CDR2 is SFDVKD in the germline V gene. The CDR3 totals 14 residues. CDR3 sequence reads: CATSVSWGDQPQHF. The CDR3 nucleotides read TGTGCCACCAGTGTTTCATGGGGGGATCAGCCCCAGCATTTT.

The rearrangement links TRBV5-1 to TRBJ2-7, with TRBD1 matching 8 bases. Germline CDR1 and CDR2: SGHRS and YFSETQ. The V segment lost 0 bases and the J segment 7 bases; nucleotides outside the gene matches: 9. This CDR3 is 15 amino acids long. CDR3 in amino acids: CASSLGQGYFREQYF. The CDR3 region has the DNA TGCGCCAGCAGCTTGGGACAGGGGTATTTTCGAGAGCAGTACTTC.